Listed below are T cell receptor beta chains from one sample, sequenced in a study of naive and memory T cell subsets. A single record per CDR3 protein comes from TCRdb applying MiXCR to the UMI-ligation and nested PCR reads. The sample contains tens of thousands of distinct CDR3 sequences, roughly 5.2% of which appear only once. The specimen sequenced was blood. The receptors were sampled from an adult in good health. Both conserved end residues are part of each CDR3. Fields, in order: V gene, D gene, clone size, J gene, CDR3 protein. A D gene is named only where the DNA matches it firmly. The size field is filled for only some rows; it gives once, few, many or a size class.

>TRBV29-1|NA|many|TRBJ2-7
CSVSHDEQYF
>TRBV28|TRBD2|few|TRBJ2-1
CASRGLAAEPEQFF
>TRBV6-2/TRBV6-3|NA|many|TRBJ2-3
CASGVADTQYF
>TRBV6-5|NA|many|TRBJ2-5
CASRQDSYWQTQYF
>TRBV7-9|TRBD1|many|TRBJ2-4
CASSHGTGLAKNIQYF
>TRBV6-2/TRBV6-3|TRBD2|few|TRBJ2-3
CASRGLAGRLDTQYF
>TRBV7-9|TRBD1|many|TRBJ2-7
CASSLEGQGTYEQYF
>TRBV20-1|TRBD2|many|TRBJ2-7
CSAKKWTSGSNRAYEQYF
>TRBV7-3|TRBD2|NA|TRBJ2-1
CASSLRGLAGANEQFF
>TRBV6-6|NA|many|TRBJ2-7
CASSYVRPGDEQYF
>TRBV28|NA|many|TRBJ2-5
CASSSSQGKETQYF
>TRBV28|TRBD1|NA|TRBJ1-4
CASTYRDRVEEKLFF
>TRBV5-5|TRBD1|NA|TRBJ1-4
CASSPPQGKEKLFF
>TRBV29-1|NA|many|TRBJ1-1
CSVAIHRDVWGTEAFF
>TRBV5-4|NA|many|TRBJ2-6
CVSRGGSSGANVLTF
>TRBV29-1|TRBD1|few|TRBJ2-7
CSGGQGNAYEQYF
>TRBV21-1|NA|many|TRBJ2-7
CASSRRTDAYEQYF
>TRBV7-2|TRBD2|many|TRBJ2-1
CASSPSGSPLNEQFF
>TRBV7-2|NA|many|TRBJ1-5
CASSLGAVQPQHF
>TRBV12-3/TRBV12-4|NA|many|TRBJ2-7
CASSLGRNYEQYF
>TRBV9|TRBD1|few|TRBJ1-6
CASSVGQGSGSPLHF
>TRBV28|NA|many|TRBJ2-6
CASSTLTGAGANVLTF
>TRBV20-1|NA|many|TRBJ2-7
CSAVGGSLSYEQYF
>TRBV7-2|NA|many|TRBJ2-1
CASSLWYNEQFF
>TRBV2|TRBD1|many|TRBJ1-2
CASNLDRDIGGYTF
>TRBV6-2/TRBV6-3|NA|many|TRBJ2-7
CASSIAKGGQYF
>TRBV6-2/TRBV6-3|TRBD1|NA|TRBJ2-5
CAGGQYQETQYF
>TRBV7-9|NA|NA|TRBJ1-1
CASSLGQTGTNTEAFF
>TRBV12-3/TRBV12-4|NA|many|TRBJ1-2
CASSLESNYGYTF
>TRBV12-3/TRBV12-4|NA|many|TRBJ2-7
CASSSEGRGPFEQYF
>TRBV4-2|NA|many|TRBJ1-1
CATGKEMNTEAFF
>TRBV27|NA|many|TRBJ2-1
CASSFGPAPLHEQFF
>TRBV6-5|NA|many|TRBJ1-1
CASRKTGNTEAFF
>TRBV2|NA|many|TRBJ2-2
CASRQLVPGELFF
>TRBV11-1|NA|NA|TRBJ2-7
CASRHSGMPYEQYF
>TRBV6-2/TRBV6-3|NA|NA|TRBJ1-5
CASSYGAVRIHQPQHF
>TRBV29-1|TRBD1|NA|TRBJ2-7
CSVAGTGGYEQYF
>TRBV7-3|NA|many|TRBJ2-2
CASSSGPITTGELFF
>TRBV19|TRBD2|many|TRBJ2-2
CASSKGLERAGELFF
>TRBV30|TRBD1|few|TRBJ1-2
CALWTGGMSYGYTF
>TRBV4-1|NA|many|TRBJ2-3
CASSQEWRGRSSTDTQYF
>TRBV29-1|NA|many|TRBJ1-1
CSVEAEGWNTEAFF
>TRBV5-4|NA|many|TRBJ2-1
CASSLFMSYNEQFF
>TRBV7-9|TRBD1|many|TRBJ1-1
CATGGTALANEAFF
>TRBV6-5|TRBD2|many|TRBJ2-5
CASSFGRARETQYF
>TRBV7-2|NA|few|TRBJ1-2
CASSLTPSAHGYTF
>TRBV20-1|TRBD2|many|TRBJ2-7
CSARAPGRAGKTYEQYF
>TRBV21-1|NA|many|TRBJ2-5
CASSKTWEGTRGSTQYF
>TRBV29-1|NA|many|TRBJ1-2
CSVPDGTNYGYTF